The 9 T cell receptor beta chains listed next were all sequenced from one sample in a study of blood T cell repertoires in COVID-19. Assay used: immunoSEQ multiplex PCR; TCRdb lists only in-frame clones, some missing. Found here are roughly 190,000 clones, roughly nine tenths of them singletons; the top ten hold 1% to 1.4%. Sequenced material: peripheral blood. Receptors were obtained from a man younger than 45 with acute or convalescent COVID-19.

The gene calls are TRBV30 and TRBJ1-1; D remains ambiguous. The V gene lost 2 bases and the J gene lost 0 bases, with 7 bases spanning the gap. Germline V gives CDR1 GTSNPN, CDR2 SVGIG (reference sequence). The CDR3 spans 13 residues. This CDR3 reads CAWSPTLNTEAFF. CDR3 nucleotides: TGTGCCTGGAGTCCGACTTTGAACACTGAAGCTTTCTTT.

This clone was seen a single time. The J gene is TRBJ1-3, the V gene TRBV30; no firm D call. CDR3 length equals 12 residues. The V gene lost 0 bases and the J gene lost 3 bases, with 3 bases spanning the gap. Germline values: CDR1 GTSNPN, CDR2 SVGIG (reference sequence). The CDR3 nucleotides read TGTGCCTGGAGTGTACTTGGAAACACCATATATTTT. It codes for CAWSVLGNTIYF.

This chain uses TRBV19 with TRBJ2-1, with a tentative D call TRBD2 (6 bases). V was clipped by 3 bases and J by 3 bases, with 9 bases between them. The CDR3 is made up of 14 amino acids. Germline CDR1 is LNHDA and CDR2 is SQIVND (reference sequence). CDR3 protein: CASSIGTFYNEQFF. The CDR3 DNA reads as TGTGCCAGTAGTATCGGGACTTTCTACAATGAGCAGTTCTTC.

The V call is TRBV10-3, the J call TRBJ1-2; TRBD1 might be the D (6 bases). Per the germline V gene, CDR1 is ENHRY and CDR2 is SYGVKD. CDR3 length equals 14 residues. V was shortened by 0 bases and J by 3 bases, with 8 bases between the two germline ends. CDR3 sequence reads: CAISESGADYGYTF. The CDR3 DNA reads TGTGCCATCAGTGAGTCGGGGGCCGACTATGGCTACACCTTC.

The V and J genes are TRBV2 and TRBJ2-4; D is unclear. Trimming stripped 6 bases from V and 5 bases from J, with 5 bases between. CDR1 SNHLY and CDR2 FYNNEI come from the germline V gene. This CDR3 is 11 amino acids long. CDR3 in DNA: TGTGCCAGCAGGCAGGAAAACATTCAGTACTTC. Protein sequence: CASRQENIQYF.

The table lists this clone with a count of one. J is TRBJ2-1 and V is TRBV5-1; 8 bases fit TRBD1. The V segment lost 4 bases and the J segment 7 bases; nucleotides outside the gene matches: 10. The germline V gene has CDR1 SGHRS and CDR2 YFSETQ. The CDR3 sequence is 15 residues long. The CDR3 protein is CASSPGTGDRNEQFF. CDR3 nucleotides: TGCGCCAGCAGCCCGGGGACAGGTGATAGGAATGAGCAGTTCTTC.

V is TRBV2 and J is TRBJ2-2; TRBD1 agrees at 11 bases. V shed 9 bases, J shed 5 bases, and the junction held 8 bases outside the gene matches. The CDR3 totals 15 residues. Germline-derived CDR1 and CDR2 are SNHLY and FYNNEI. DNA of the CDR3: TGTGCCAGTGAGGACAGGGGGCGTAAAACCGGGGAGCTGTTTTTT. Residues: CASEDRGRKTGELFF.

The chain couples TRBV19 to TRBJ2-1; no clear D. The V and J ends lost 1 base and 2 bases respectively, with 15 bases between them. Germline V gives CDR1 LNHDA, CDR2 SQIVND (reference sequence). The CDR3 contains 17 residues. CDR3 DNA sequence: TGTGCCAGTAGTATAGCACGTCGGCAGGCGACCTACAATGAGCAGTTCTTC. It codes for CASSIARRQATYNEQFF.

J is TRBJ2-7 and V is TRBV3-1 (or the pseudogene TRBV3-2), with a weak D call TRBD2 (5 bases). CDR1 and CDR2 from the germline V gene are LGHDT and YNNKEL (reference sequence). V lost 3 bases to trimming and J lost 6 bases, with 12 bases between them. The CDR3 has 13 amino acids. CDR3 sequence: CASSHGTAGEQYF. The CDR3, as DNA: TGTGCCAGCAGCCACGGAACGGCGGGCGAGCAGTACTTC.